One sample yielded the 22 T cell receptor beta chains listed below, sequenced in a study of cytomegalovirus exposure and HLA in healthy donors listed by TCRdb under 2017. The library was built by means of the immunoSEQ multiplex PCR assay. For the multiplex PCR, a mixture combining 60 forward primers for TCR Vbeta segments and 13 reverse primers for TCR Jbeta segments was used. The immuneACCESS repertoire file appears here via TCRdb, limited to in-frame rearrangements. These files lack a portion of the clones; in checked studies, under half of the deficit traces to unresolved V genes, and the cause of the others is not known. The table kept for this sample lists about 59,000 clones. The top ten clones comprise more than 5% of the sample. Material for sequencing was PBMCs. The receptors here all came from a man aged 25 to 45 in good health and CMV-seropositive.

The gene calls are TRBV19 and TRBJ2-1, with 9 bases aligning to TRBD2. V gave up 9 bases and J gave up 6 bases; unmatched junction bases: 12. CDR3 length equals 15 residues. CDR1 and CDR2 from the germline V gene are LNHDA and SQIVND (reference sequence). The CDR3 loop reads CASHLSSGVSNEQFF. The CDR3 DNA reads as TGTGCCAGCCATTTATCTAGCGGGGTTTCCAATGAGCAGTTCTTC.

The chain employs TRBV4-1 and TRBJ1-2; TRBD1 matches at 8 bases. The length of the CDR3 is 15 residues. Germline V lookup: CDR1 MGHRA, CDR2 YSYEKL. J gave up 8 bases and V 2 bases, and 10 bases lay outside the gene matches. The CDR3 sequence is CASSQNQGAPWGYTF. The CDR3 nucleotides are TGCGCCAGCAGCCAAAACCAGGGGGCCCCTTGGGGCTACACCTTC.

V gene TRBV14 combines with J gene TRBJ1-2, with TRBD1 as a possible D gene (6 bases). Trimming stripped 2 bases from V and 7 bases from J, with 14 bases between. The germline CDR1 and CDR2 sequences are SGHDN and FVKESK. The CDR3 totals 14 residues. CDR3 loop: CASSQKRGYGGYTF. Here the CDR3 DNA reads TGTGCCAGCAGCCAAAAAAGGGGGTACGGTGGCTACACCTTC.

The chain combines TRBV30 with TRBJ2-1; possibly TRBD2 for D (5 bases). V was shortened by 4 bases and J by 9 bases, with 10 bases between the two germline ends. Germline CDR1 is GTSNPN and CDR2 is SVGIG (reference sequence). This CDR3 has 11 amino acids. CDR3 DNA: TGTGCCTGGACCGTAGAGGGTGAGCAGTTCTTC. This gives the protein CAWTVEGEQFF.

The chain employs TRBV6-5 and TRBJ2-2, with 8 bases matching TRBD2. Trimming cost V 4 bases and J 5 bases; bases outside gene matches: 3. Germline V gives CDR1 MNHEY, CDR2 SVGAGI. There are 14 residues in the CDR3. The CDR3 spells CASSSGGRTGELFF. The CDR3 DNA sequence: TGTGCCAGCAGTTCGGGGGGGCGGACCGGGGAGCTGTTTTTT.

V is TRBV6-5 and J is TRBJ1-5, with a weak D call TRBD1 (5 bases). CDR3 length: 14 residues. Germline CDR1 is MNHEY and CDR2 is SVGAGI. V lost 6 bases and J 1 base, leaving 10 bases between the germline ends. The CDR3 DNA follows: TGTGCCAGCAGCCCCGGGGGGAGCAATCAGCCCCAGCATTTT. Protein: CASSPGGSNQPQHF.

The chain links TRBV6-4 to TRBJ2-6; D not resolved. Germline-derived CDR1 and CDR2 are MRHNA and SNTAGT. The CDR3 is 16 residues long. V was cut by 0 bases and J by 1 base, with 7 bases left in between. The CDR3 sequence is CASSDSQRSGANVLTF. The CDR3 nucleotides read TGTGCCAGCAGTGACTCACAAAGATCTGGGGCCAACGTCCTGACTTTC.

The CDR3 protein is CASSPGQGLYEQYF. The DNA for the CDR3 is TGTGCCAGCAGCCCTGGACAGGGACTGTACGAGCAGTACTTC. The chain couples TRBV6-5 to TRBJ2-7, with TRBD1 matching 8 bases. This CDR3 is built from 14 residues. Germline V lookup: CDR1 MNHEY, CDR2 SVGAGI. The trim removed 6 bases at V and 4 bases at J, leaving 8 bases unmatched.

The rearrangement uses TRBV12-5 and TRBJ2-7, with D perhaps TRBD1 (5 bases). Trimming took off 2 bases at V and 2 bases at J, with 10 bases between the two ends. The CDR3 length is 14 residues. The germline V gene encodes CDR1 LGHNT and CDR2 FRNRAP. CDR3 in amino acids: CASGLTYRTYEQYF. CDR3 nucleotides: TGTGCTAGTGGTTTGACCTACAGGACCTACGAGCAGTACTTC.

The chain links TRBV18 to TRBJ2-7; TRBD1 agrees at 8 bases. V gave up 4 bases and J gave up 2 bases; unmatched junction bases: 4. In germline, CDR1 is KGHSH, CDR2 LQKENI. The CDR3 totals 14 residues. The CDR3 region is CASSRTDRAYEQYF. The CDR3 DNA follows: TGTGCCAGCTCACGGACGGACAGGGCCTACGAGCAGTACTTC.

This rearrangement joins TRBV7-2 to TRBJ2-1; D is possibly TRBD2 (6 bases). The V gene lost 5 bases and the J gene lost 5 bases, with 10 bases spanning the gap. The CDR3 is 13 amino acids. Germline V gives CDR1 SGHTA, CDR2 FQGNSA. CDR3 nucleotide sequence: TGTGCCAGCAGCGCGGGACTTCACAATGAGCAGTTCTTC. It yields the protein CASSAGLHNEQFF.

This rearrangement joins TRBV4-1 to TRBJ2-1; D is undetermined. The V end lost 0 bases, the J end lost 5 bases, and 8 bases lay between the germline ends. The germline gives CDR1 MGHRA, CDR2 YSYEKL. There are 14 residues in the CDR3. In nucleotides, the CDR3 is TGCGCCAGCAGCCAAGATCTTTCGGACAATGAGCAGTTCTTC. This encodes CASSQDLSDNEQFF.

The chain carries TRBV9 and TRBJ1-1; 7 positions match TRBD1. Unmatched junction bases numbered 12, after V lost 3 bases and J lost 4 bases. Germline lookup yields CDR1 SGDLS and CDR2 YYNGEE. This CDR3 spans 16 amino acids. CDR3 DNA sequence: TGTGCCAGCAGCGCCGACAGGGAAGTTAGGGGCACTGAAGCTTTCTTT. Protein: CASSADREVRGTEAFF.

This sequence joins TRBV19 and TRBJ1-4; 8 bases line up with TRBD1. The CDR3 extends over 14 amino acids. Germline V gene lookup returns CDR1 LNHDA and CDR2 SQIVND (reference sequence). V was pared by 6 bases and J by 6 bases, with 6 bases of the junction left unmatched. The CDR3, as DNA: TGTGCCAGTAGCCCGACAGGGGTTGATGAAAAACTGTTTTTT. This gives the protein CASSPTGVDEKLFF.

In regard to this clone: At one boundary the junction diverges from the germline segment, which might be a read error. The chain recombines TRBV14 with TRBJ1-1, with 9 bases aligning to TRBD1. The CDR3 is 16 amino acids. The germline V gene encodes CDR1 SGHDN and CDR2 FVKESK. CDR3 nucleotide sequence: TGTGCCAGCAGCCAGGTCTACAGGGGGCGAGGAACTGAAGATTTCTTT. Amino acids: CASSQVYRGRGTEDFF.

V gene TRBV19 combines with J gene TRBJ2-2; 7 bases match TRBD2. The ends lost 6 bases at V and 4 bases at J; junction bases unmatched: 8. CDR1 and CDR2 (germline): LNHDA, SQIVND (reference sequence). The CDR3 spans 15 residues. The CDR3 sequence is CASRLEQRGTGELFF. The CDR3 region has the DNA TGTGCCAGTAGACTAGAGCAGCGGGGCACCGGGGAGCTGTTTTTT.

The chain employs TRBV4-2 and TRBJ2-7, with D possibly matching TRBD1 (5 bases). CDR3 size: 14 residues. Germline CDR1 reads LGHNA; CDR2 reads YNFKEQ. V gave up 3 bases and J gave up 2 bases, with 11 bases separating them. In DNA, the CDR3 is TGTGCCAGCAGCCACGACAGTCCCGCCTACGAGCAGTACTTC. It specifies CASSHDSPAYEQYF.

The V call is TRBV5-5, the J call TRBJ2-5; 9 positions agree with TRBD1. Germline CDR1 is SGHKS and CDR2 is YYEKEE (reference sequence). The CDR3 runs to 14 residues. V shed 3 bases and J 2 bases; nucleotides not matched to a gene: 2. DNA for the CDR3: TGTGCCAGCAGCTCCGGACAGGGGCAAGAGACCCAGTACTTC. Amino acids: CASSSGQGQETQYF.

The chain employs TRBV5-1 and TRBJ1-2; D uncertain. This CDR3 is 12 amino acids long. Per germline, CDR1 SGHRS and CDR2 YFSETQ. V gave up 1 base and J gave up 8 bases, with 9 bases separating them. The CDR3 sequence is CASSLTTMGYTF. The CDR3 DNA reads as TGCGCCAGCAGCTTGACTACTATGGGCTACACCTTC.

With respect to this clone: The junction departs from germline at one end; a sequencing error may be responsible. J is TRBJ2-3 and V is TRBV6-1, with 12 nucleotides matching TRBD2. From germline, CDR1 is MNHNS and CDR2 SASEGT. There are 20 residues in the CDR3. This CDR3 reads CASSGLRTSGVGGGTDKQYF. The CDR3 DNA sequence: TGTGCCAGCAGTGGGCTCCGGACTAGCGGGGTGGGGGGAGGCACAGATAAGCAGTATTTT.

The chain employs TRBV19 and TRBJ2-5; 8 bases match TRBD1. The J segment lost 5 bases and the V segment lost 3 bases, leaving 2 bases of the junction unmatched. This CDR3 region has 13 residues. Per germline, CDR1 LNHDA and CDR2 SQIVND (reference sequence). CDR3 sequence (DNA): TGTGCCAGTAGTATCGCAGGGGGCGAGACCCAGTACTTC. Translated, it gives CASSIAGGETQYF.

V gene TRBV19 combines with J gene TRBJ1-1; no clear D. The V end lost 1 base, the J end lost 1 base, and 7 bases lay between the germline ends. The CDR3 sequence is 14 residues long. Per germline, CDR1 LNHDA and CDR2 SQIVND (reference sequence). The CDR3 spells CASSIGHKNTEAFF. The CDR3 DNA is TGTGCCAGTAGTATAGGACACAAGAACACTGAAGCTTTCTTT.